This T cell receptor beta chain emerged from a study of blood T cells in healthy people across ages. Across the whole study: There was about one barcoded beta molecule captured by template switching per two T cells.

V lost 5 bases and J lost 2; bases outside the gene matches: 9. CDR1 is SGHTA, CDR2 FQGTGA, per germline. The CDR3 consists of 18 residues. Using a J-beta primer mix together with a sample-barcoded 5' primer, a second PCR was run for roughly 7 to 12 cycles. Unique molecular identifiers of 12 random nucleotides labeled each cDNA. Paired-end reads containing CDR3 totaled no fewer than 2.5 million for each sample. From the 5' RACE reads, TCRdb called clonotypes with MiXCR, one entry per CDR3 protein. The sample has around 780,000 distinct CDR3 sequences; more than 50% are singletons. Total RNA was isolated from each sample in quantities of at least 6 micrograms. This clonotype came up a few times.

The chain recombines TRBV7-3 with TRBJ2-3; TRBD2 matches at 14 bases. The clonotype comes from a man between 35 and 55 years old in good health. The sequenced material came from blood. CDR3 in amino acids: CASSPGWTSGRFTDTQYF. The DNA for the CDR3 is TGTGCCAGCAGCCCCGGATGGACTAGCGGGAGGTTCACAGATACGCAGTATTTT.